A selection of T cell receptor beta chains follows, all from one sample in a study of blood T cell repertoires in COVID-19. The protocol was immunoSEQ multiplex PCR, while the TCRdb copy is restricted to in-frame clones and leaves out a portion. The sample lists about 240,000 clones, roughly 80% occurring once. The sequenced sample consisted of PBMCs or T cells enriched from blood (not recorded which). These receptors were obtained from a woman aged 35 to 49 who had been exposed to COVID-19. Both conserved end residues are part of each CDR3. Each record gives: CDR3 protein, J gene, V gene.

cdr3_aa: CASSAGRTYEQYF
j_call: TRBJ2-7
v_call: TRBV21-1

cdr3_aa: CASSQDPRDTEAFF
j_call: TRBJ1-1
v_call: TRBV14

cdr3_aa: CASSPRSVSNEKLFF
j_call: TRBJ1-4
v_call: TRBV18

cdr3_aa: CASSSTDSSRAFF
j_call: TRBJ1-1
v_call: TRBV11-3

cdr3_aa: CASSSQPTSGANVLTF
j_call: TRBJ2-6
v_call: TRBV6-5

cdr3_aa: CASSFSVSRGGGETQYF
j_call: TRBJ2-5
v_call: TRBV5-5

cdr3_aa: CASSSSDRVGGYTF
j_call: TRBJ1-2
v_call: TRBV7-3

cdr3_aa: CASRLKLRQAETQYF
j_call: TRBJ2-5
v_call: TRBV12-2

cdr3_aa: CASSLAPPNNEQFF
j_call: TRBJ2-1
v_call: TRBV5-1

cdr3_aa: CASSGETGAALYGYTF
j_call: TRBJ1-2
v_call: TRBV3-1/TRBV3-2

cdr3_aa: CASSFGAGAIGETQYF
j_call: TRBJ2-5
v_call: TRBV5-1

cdr3_aa: CASSGPQGGDGKLFF
j_call: TRBJ1-4
v_call: TRBV5-5

cdr3_aa: CASSLGRSSGDTEAFF
j_call: TRBJ1-1
v_call: TRBV11-3

cdr3_aa: CASSLTGWRGQETQYF
j_call: TRBJ2-5
v_call: TRBV7-2

cdr3_aa: CASGRGGTDTQYF
j_call: TRBJ2-3
v_call: TRBV7-3

cdr3_aa: CASSIRTSGVRSTDTQYF
j_call: TRBJ2-3
v_call: TRBV5-1

cdr3_aa: CASSQDRTGPKNTEAFF
j_call: TRBJ1-1
v_call: TRBV3-1/TRBV3-2

cdr3_aa: CASSLNRDYNEQFF
j_call: TRBJ2-1
v_call: TRBV3-1/TRBV3-2

cdr3_aa: CASSHTQGSGANVLTF
j_call: TRBJ2-6
v_call: TRBV4-3

cdr3_aa: CASIQIGTGDYGYTF
j_call: TRBJ1-2
v_call: TRBV5-4

cdr3_aa: CASSQDGHSYGYTF
j_call: TRBJ1-2
v_call: TRBV4-2

cdr3_aa: CSASRTEAFF
j_call: TRBJ1-1
v_call: TRBV20-1

cdr3_aa: CASSVARAGGGTEAFF
j_call: TRBJ1-1
v_call: TRBV9

cdr3_aa: CASSVAGVAGGRNEQFF
j_call: TRBJ2-1
v_call: TRBV9